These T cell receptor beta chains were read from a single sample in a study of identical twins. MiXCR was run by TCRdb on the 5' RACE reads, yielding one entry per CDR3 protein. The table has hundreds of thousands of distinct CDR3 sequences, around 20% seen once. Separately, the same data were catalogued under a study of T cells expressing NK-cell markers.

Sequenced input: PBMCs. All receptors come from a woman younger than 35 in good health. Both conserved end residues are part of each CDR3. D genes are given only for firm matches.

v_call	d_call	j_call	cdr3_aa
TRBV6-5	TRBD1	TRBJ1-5	CASSFPSGGNSNQPQHF
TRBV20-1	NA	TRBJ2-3	CSAWGSLADTQYF
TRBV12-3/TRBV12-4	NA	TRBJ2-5	CASSLVPGSETQYF
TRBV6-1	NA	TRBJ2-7	CASSRGVLGYEQYF
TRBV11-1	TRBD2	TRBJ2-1	CASSLDAGAYNEQFF
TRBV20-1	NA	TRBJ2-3	CSARGVQTDTQYF
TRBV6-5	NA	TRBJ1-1	CASRKAGVEAFF
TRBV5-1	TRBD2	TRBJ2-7	CASSWTSGDIINYEQYF
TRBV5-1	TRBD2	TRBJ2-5	CATRRSSGGTGKETQYF
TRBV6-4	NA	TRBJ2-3	CASSSGPSTDTQYF
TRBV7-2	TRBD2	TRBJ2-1	CASSLVLRTSGYTEQFF
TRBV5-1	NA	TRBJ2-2	CASSLGRVFTGELFF
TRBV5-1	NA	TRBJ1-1	CASSQTDSQSAEAFF
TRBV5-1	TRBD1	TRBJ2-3	CASSLGQGSADTQYF
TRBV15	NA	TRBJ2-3	CATSRDYGILADTQYF
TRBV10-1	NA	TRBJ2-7	CASSRTGSVDEQYF
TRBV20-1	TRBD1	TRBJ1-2	CSVYYLKRDSSSTPLTF